Here is one TCR beta chain with its context. This clone was seen only a few times. It has no known antigen specificity. There are no base qualities to consult, and no much larger clone falls within one base. The data originate from a study of cytomegalovirus exposure and HLA in healthy donors (dated by TCRdb to the late 2010s). Study-level background: An earlier analysis of some 550 of the donors reported 250 to 350 Gb of sequence data and 117 million unique TCR beta sequences from about 180 million T cells. The T cell repertoires of 700 or so subjects were profiled by immunosequencing and related to cytomegalovirus serostatus. The aim of the study was to test whether cataloging public T cell receptors could identify signatures of past pathogen exposure. Across approximately 400 genotyped donors of the cohort, an average of approximately 200,000 unique TCR beta nucleotide sequences per donor were sequenced, and roughly 17% of those sequences were non-productive. Five DR-DQ haplotypes were handled as single units for association and clustering, since linkage in the cohort was strong. An early release covering 500 to 750 HLA-typed donors comprised 250 to 350 gigabases of sequencing data and 85 million to 100 million unique TCR sequences. The study combined high-throughput TCR immunosequencing, statistical association of individual TCRs with disease status, and machine learning to predict cytomegalovirus infection status. A later analysis re-examined previously published TCR beta repertoires from just over 650 donors and added high-resolution HLA genotyping to investigate patterns of TCR occurrence. Donor age, sex, ethnicity and CMV serostatus were compiled alongside the repertoire data. Of the roughly 400 genotyped donors, approximately 80% were placed in the genetic ancestry cluster associated with self-reported Caucasian donors. HLA typing included class I and class II loci at four-digit resolution. All discovery cohort repertoires had been generated on a single sequencing platform. Besides the first cohort of approximately 670 subjects, a separate validation cohort made up of 120 different subjects was used. A later genetic analysis took genome-wide SNP genotypes for about three fifths of the 666 donors and used that subset as a discovery cohort. The later analysis used no new phenotypic data to find candidate immune exposures, relying instead on TCR beta sequences and their occurrence across donors. The number of typed donors differed by locus: roughly 620-630 for A, B, C, DRB1 and DQB1; roughly 510 for DQA1; over 600 for DPA1; and some 430 for DPB1. An earlier analysis of some 500 of the donors used high-throughput TCR beta sequencing to judge whether each TCR beta V gene segment behaved as functional or pseudogenic.

A distance of 16 bases separates the germline ends of V and J, which lose 5 bases and 8 bases respectively. Looking up the germline V gene yields CDR1 SGHRS and CDR2 YFSETQ. Its CDR3 holds 13 amino acids, cysteine through phenylalanine. Kept here is only the CDR3 DNA, which spans 39 bases and is read in frame from base 1. General findings and caveats noted by the study authors: Assigning TCR associations to individual alleles was difficult when HLA alleles, especially DR and DQ, strongly co-occurred. A later analysis found that HLA-associated TCR beta chains were more clonally expanded and had lower generation probabilities than equally common non-associated chains. In both the original and validation cohorts, the classifier was reported to diagnose cytomegalovirus status with high specificity and sensitivity. A later analysis reported that several top co-occurrence clusters appeared linked to parvovirus B19, influenza, CMV and Epstein-Barr virus. Only TCR beta chains were sequenced in this cohort, and the absence of alpha or paired-chain data limited detectable features. In vitro tests confirmed that a few of the cytomegalovirus-associated TCR beta chains recognize cytomegalovirus antigens. In a later analysis, TCR association rates were found to vary across HLA loci, with the most associated TCRs seen for DRB1 alleles and the fewest for HLA-C alleles. Most TCR sequences were seen in very few donors, while some public TCRs were found in many individuals. Because the 87-base-pair reads could not distinguish some IMGT-functional V segments, including TRBV6-2 and TRBV6-3, those segments were excluded. Correlated functional status among segregating V segments might be attributable to linkage disequilibrium, but an unknown experimental factor could not be ruled out. Because counts were too low, 15 or so rarely observed V segments, including chromosome 9 orphons, were excluded from the earlier analysis of a few hundred of the donors. The only immune exposure information available for the cohort was CMV serostatus. A later genetic analysis associated a missense DCLRE1C variant with V-gene and J-gene trimming of TCR beta chains, and an independent cohort replicated the association. In a later analysis, around 17,000 TCR beta sequences were associated with specific HLA alleles at a false discovery rate of 0.05. The authors suggested that the approach could potentially be generalized to other disease states and immunological phenotypes. A further reported finding was that TCR beta sequences accurately predicted the HLA-A and HLA-B alleles for most subjects in the first cohort. According to a later analysis, most CMV-associated TCR beta chains appeared to be HLA-restricted, and the HLA associations seemed to be driven largely by CMV exposure. According to a later genetic analysis, donors in an Asian-associated ancestry cluster had fewer N-insertions in productive TCRs than the roughly 670-donor mean. A cluster of highly shared sequence variants was judged likely to represent a technical artifact of the sequencing pipeline. A total of roughly 160 TCR beta chains were listed by the study as associated with cytomegalovirus. An earlier analysis of around 540 of the donors showed that most TCR beta V segments appeared in productive rearrangements either about 90% or about 30% of the time, which broadly matched IMGT annotations. Roughly uniform sequencing depth across donors was assumed in presence/absence analyses, although this assumption may not hold. Because some donors lacked HLA typing at each locus, the association tests relied only on the typed subset.

The method behind the library was the immunoSEQ multiplex PCR assay. The multiplex PCR relied on a mix of 60 forward primers for TCR Vbeta segments and 13 reverse primers for TCR Jbeta segments. Amplification of the CDR3 region of rearranged TCR beta genes was performed with a multiplex PCR assay on genomic DNA. The amplified TCR beta libraries were sequenced on the Illumina HiSeq System as 87-base-pair reads. The source study handled its data this way. In a later analysis, 80 million or so unique TCR beta chains were counted across the roughly 670 repertoires, and around 10 million of these chains were shared by at least two donors. Raw reads were error-corrected and collapsed into unique sequences by a nearest-neighbor algorithm in which closely related sequences were merged to remove PCR and sequencing errors. To assign V, D and J gene segments, CDR3 sequences were aligned to IMGT reference sequences. For a sequence to be retained, a match of at least six nucleotides to both a V gene segment and a J gene segment was required. Rearrangements were called productive when the CDR3 lacked stop codons and stayed in frame with V and J; all others were non-productive. Following IMGT convention, CDR3 was defined as the stretch from the second conserved V-encoded cysteine to the conserved J-encoded phenylalanine. The earlier analysis of roughly 590 of the donors excluded any sequence lacking an unambiguous match to a single V gene segment. In an earlier analysis of some 590 of the donors, a V segment was called functional when productive rearrangements were above 56.7%, and segregating when the standard deviation between donors exceeded 5%. A statistical classification framework was built for diagnosing cytomegalovirus status from the catalog of TCR beta chain sequences. In a later analysis, TCR nucleotide sequences were compared against IMGT/GENE-DB human TR gene sequences so that V and J genes could be assigned. The TCRdist pipeline was used in a later analysis to assign CDR3 sequences and most-parsimonious VDJ recombination scenarios. In a later analysis, every TCR beta chain was defined by the combination of its CDR3 amino acid sequence and its V-gene family, and reads without a unique V-gene family were dropped. In a later analysis, 500 to 650 highly shared, low-generation-probability nucleotide sequences were removed to address suspected cross-contamination and a sequencing artifact. In a later analysis, a clonal expansion index for each public chain was calculated from normalized within-repertoire ranks of inferred template counts. Generation probabilities in a later analysis came from a VDJ recombination model fitted to out-of-frame rearrangements, and those results were checked against IGoR. In a later analysis, TCR-TCR, TCR-HLA and TCR-CMV co-occurrence was scored with hypergeometric tests, and a repertoire-size bias correction was applied to TCR pairs. False discovery rates were estimated in a later analysis by permuting HLA or CMV assignments 20 times. In a later analysis, co-occurring TCRs were grouped using DBSCAN, and TCRdist sequence similarity was added for clustering within HLA-allele-positive subsets. For co-occurrence clustering, repertoires with fewer than 30,000 or more than 120,000 public chains were excluded, along with 4 to 6 repertoires with anomalous nucleotide sharing. As stored in TCRdb, this immuneACCESS dataset retains in-frame rearrangements with V and J assigned. A fraction of the clones does not appear; measured against another copy, unresolved V genes explain less than half of the discrepancy, and the remainder lacks a known reason. From that table come the V and J calls and clone size; the DNA was used to work out D and trimming. Within this sample are 130,000 to 150,000 clones, with around a tenth of them counted one time only. The top ten constitute less than 2% of the sample.

In total, roughly 670 healthy bone marrow donors made up the cohort. Cohort members were all nominally healthy when sampled, although unrecorded immune exposures were likely present. The donor was CMV seronegative and was included in the group of several hundred seronegative cohort members. A peripheral blood sample was collected from each donor, and TCR beta sequencing was performed on peripheral blood mononuclear cells. The Qiagen DNeasy Blood Extraction Kit was used to extract genomic DNA from the blood cell samples. Sequencing used PBMCs. The V and J genes are TRBV5-1 and TRBJ1-1; no D gene is confidently identified. The origin of this receptor is a male donor in good health and CMV-seronegative. The CDR3 has the sequence CASRRTGEQEAFF. In nucleotides, the sequence is TGCGCCAGCAGAAGAACCGGGGAACAGGAAGCTTTCTTT. Here the CDR3 is joined to the reference TRBV5-1 and TRBJ1-1 genes, and the full variable domain is: KAGVTQTPRYLIKTRGQQVTLSCSPISGHRSVSWYQQTPGQGLQFLFEYFSETQRNKGNFPGRFSGRQFSNSRSEMNVSTLELGDSALYLCASRRTGEQEAFFGQGTRLTVV.